This T cell receptor beta chain was sequenced in a study of blood T cell repertoires in COVID-19. Overall study: The United States, Italy and Spain provided the acute and convalescent COVID-19 samples. T cells, B-cell-depleted T cells, or PBMCs provided the cDNA or gDNA that served as material.

Original handling: Reference gene primer amplification yielded estimated nucleated cell counts. Using immunoSEQ multiplex PCR, the repertoire was profiled, and TCRdb retains in-frame clones only, with some absent. D and trimming come from the DNA, and the V and J calls and clone size come from that table. The sample lists approximately 27,000 clones; under 85% were seen once. This TCR was recovered from a man in his sixties or seventies with acute or convalescent COVID-19. Material: peripheral blood.

CDR3 residues: CASSEERGYEQYF. DNA of the CDR3: TGTGCCAGCAGTGAGGAGCGCGGCTACGAGCAGTACTTC. The rearrangement joins TRBV2 to TRBJ2-7; D gene uncertain. Trimming cost V 3 bases and J 3 bases, with 9 bases left between them. Germline lookup yields CDR1 SNHLY and CDR2 FYNNEI. This CDR3 contains 13 residues.